This record covers a single T cell receptor (beta chain). The target antigen is unknown. This CDR3 is 15 amino acids long. In germline, CDR1 is SGHKS, CDR2 YYEKEE (reference sequence). The V segment lost 7 bases and the J segment 5 bases; nucleotides outside the gene matches: 10. These data originate in a study of T-cell memory formation after mild COVID-19. As for the study in general: Clusters were largely donor specific.

One entry per CDR3 protein, called by TCRdb with MiXCR from the 5' RACE reads. The top ten hold roughly 8.4% of the sample, which has fewer than 550,000 distinct CDR3 sequences, around 20% seen once. Findings and caveats of the study: A balance of CD4 and CD8 characterized clones contracting day 15 to 85, whereas later expanders leaned CD4+. Among CD4+ contracting clones, most were CM and EM, and CD8+ ones EMRA. Pre-infection memory showed some responding clones, and this suggested that cross-reactive memory joined.

V usage is TRBV5-5 and J usage is TRBJ2-3; 10 positions agree with TRBD2. Material for sequencing was PBMCs or a T cell subset sorted from them (not recorded which). This clonotype was obtained from an adult woman who had mild COVID-19 (a few samples of this study predate the infection). Cell type and time point are not known. In nucleotides, the CDR3 is TGTGCCAGCTTCGGGGTAGCGGGAGGCAGAGATACGCAGTATTTT. As protein: CASFGVAGGRDTQYF.